Sequencing of this TCR beta chain was carried out in a study of cytomegalovirus exposure and HLA in healthy donors. Amplification used 60 Vbeta primers and 13 Jbeta primers. The authors' processing: As a later analysis found, there were approximately 80 million unique TCR beta chains, of which roughly 11 million were shared. Assay: immunoSEQ multiplex PCR; the TCRdb copy retains only in-frame clones and omits some. The DNA was the basis for D and trimming; V, J and clone size are from that table. Of about 100,000 clones in the sample, around 74% were seen once. Study-wide findings and caveats: Researchers counted roughly 150 TCR beta chains as cytomegalovirus-associated. Earlier analysis yielded a pattern in which most TCR beta V segments were productive about 87% or about 30% of the time.

As concerns this clone: The antigen is not known.

Germline V gene sequence: CDR1 SGHRS, CDR2 YFSETQ. V lost 0 bases to trimming and J lost 0 bases; unmatched junction nucleotides: 4. The length of the CDR3 is 17 residues. Sequencing was carried out using PBMCs. V usage is TRBV5-1 and J usage is TRBJ2-1; 9 nucleotides line up with TRBD2. The origin of this receptor is a middle-aged man in good health and CMV-seropositive. CDR3 amino acids: CASSLDIAGASYNEQFF. CDR3 nucleotides: TGCGCCAGCAGCTTGGATATAGCGGGGGCCTCCTACAATGAGCAGTTCTTC.